The clone carrying this T cell receptor (beta chain) appeared many times. Its antigen is still unknown. At one of its ends the junction is not consistent with the germline gene, which may arise from a read error. The sample is drawn from a study of breast tumors, draining lymph nodes, adjacent tissues. Points from the study as a whole: The data were judged consistent with most tumor T cells coming from lymph node and expanding in tumor. Compared with basal-like, luminal-like tumors shared significantly more repertoire with nontumor tissue.

TCRdb redid the calling of the multiplex PCR reads with MiXCR, one entry per CDR3 protein. The sample records around 130,000 distinct CDR3 sequences, 32% being singletons. CDR1 SGHRS and CDR2 YFSETQ come from the germline V gene. CDR3 length: 15 residues. Samples came from axillary lymph nodes draining the breast cancer. The source of this sequence is a female donor with breast cancer. Some clones in this sample may be carry-over from other donors' samples. The source material was axillary lymph node tissue. The rearrangement uses TRBV5-1 and TRBJ2-3; D might be TRBD1 or TRBD2, each matching 7 bases. CDR3 bases: TGTGCCAGCAGCCTCCAGGGGGGGGGCACAGATACGCAGTATTTT. Translated: CASSLQGGGTDTQYF.